The 28 T cell receptor beta chains in this list originate from one sample, sequenced in a study of cytomegalovirus exposure and HLA in healthy donors (dated by TCRdb to 2016 to 2017). Libraries were prepared through the immunoSEQ multiplex PCR assay. For the multiplex PCR, a mixture combining 60 forward primers for TCR Vbeta segments and 13 reverse primers for TCR Jbeta segments was used. What TCRdb holds here is the immuneACCESS table cut down to in-frame rearrangements. Part of the clones is not present; checked against another copy, under half of the missing clones reflect an unresolved V gene, and the others are unexplained. This sample is represented by about 170,000 clones; 70% to 80% of them were singletons. About 2.5% of the sample comes from the top ten. Input material: PBMCs. Every receptor here comes from a woman in her forties or fifties in good health and CMV-seronegative.

The rearrangement uses TRBV28 and TRBJ1-1; D is perhaps TRBD1 (6 bases). Trimming cost V 6 bases and J 8 bases, with 13 bases left between them. The CDR3 has 12 residues. Looked up from germline, CDR1 is MDHEN and CDR2 is SYDVKM. CDR3 loop: CASSLLQGEAFF. CDR3 bases: TGTGCCAGCAGCCTATTGCAGGGGGAAGCTTTCTTT.

J is TRBJ2-3 and V is TRBV5-1; 10 positions match TRBD1. CDR3 length: 15 amino acids. V shed 4 bases, J shed 4 bases, and the junction held 6 bases outside the gene matches. In germline, CDR1 is SGHRS, CDR2 YFSETQ. CDR3 DNA: TGCGCCAGCAGCCGGACAGGGGGAAGCTCAGATACGCAGTATTTT. Translation: CASSRTGGSSDTQYF.

The CDR3 here is CASSFTGVGGYTF. The CDR3 nucleotides read TGTGCCAGCAGTTTTACAGGGGTTGGAGGCTACACCTTC. The chain recombines TRBV6-5 with TRBJ1-2, with TRBD1 identical over 7 bases. The CDR3 extends over 13 amino acids. Germline CDR1 reads MNHEY; CDR2 reads SVGAGI. Trimming removed 4 bases from V and 8 bases from J; junction bases left unmatched: 7.

A word on this clone: Distinct nucleotide sequences in the sample also encode this CDR3. This chain links TRBV6-5 with TRBJ1-6; TRBD1 matches 10 bases. V lost 4 bases and J lost 5; bases outside the gene matches: 5. CDR1 and CDR2 (germline): MNHEY, SVGAGI. This CDR3 region has 16 residues. The CDR3 here is CASSSQDRGNNSPLHF. The DNA for the CDR3 is TGTGCCAGCAGTTCCCAGGACAGGGGGAATAATTCACCCCTCCACTTT.

This sequence joins TRBV6-6 and TRBJ2-1; a weak D match, TRBD1 (5 bases). CDR3 length equals 12 residues. Trimming removed 2 bases from V and 14 bases from J, with 13 bases in between. Germline V gene lookup returns CDR1 MNHNY and CDR2 SVGAGI (reference sequence). The CDR3 DNA sequence: TGTGCCAGCAGTTACGGGGCTACCTCTGAGTTCTTC. It encodes CASSYGATSEFF.

The chain has TRBV7-2 and TRBJ1-5, with TRBD1 matching over 8 bases. The V and J ends lost 5 bases and 2 bases, in that order; junction bases with no gene match: 2. This CDR3 spans 14 amino acids. In germline, CDR1 is SGHTA, CDR2 FQGNSA. CDR3 DNA: TGTGCCAGCAGCCCACAGGGGGGCAATCAGCCCCAGCATTTT. Translated, it gives CASSPQGGNQPQHF.

The chain carries TRBV28 and TRBJ2-1; 10 nucleotides match TRBD1. The CDR3 extends over 16 amino acids. V was pared by 3 bases and J by 7 bases, with 9 bases of the junction left unmatched. Germline V gene lookup returns CDR1 MDHEN and CDR2 SYDVKM. DNA for the CDR3: TGTGCCAGCAGTTTTTCCCGACAGGGGGCAGGGAATGAGCAGTTCTTC. It specifies CASSFSRQGAGNEQFF.

This clone was detected only a few times. The J gene is TRBJ2-2, the V gene TRBV5-1; 7 nucleotides align to TRBD2. This CDR3 is 16 amino acids long. The germline gives CDR1 SGHRS, CDR2 YFSETQ. The V and J ends lost 1 base and 0 bases, in that order; junction bases with no gene match: 3. The CDR3 DNA reads TGCGCCAGCAGCTTGTGGCTAGCGGCGAACACCGGGGAGCTGTTTTTT. Its translation: CASSLWLAANTGELFF. Together with reference TRBV5-1 and TRBJ2-2, the CDR3 gives the full variable domain: KAGVTQTPRYLIKTRGQQVTLSCSPISGHRSVSWYQQTPGQGLQFLFEYFSETQRNKGNFPGRFSGRQFSNSRSEMNVSTLELGDSALYLCASSLWLAANTGELFFGEGSRLTVL.

V usage is TRBV2 and J usage is TRBJ1-5; 9 nucleotides line up with TRBD1. Germline V gene sequence: CDR1 SNHLY, CDR2 FYNNEI. J gave up 4 bases and V 6 bases, and 1 base lay outside the gene matches. The CDR3 is 13 amino acids. The DNA of the CDR3 is TGTGCCAGCAGACAGGGGGCGAATCAGCCCCAGCATTTT. Its protein product is CASRQGANQPQHF.

The V call is TRBV27, the J call TRBJ1-1, with TRBD1 as a possible D gene (6 bases). The germline V gene has CDR1 MNHEY and CDR2 SMNVEV (reference sequence). V gave up 5 bases and J gave up 0 bases, with 10 bases separating them. This CDR3 contains 14 residues. The CDR3 bases are TGTGCCAGCAGTCAAGGGGGGGTGAACACTGAAGCTTTCTTT. It encodes CASSQGGVNTEAFF.

This clone was counted a single time. J is TRBJ2-3 and V is TRBV29-1, with 7 bases that match TRBD2. The CDR3 length is 14 residues. The germline gives CDR1 SQVTM, CDR2 ANQGSEA. V trimming: 0 bases; J trimming: 3 bases; junction bases outside the gene matches: 3. In DNA form, the CDR3 reads TGCAGCGTTGAAGACCCAGCGGGGACAGATACGCAGTATTTT. Translated, it gives CSVEDPAGTDTQYF.

The chain employs TRBV7-2 and TRBJ1-1; possibly TRBD1 for D (6 bases). The CDR3 is made up of 14 amino acids. The V end lost 6 bases, the J end lost 0 bases, and 11 bases lay between the germline ends. Germline CDR1 and CDR2: SGHTA and FQGNSA. The CDR3 sequence is CASRKGHLNTEAFF. The CDR3 DNA reads TGTGCCAGCAGAAAGGGACATCTGAACACTGAAGCTTTCTTT.

The chain links TRBV9 to TRBJ2-3; perhaps TRBD2 as D (6 bases). CDR1 and CDR2 from the germline V gene are SGDLS and YYNGEE. This CDR3 contains 15 residues. Trimming removed 3 bases from V and 6 bases from J, with 17 bases in between. CDR3 amino acids: CASSALVGGQDTQYF. The CDR3 bases are TGTGCCAGCAGCGCCCTCGTGGGGGGTCAGGATACGCAGTATTTT.

The chain is built from TRBV19 and TRBJ2-3; the D gene is possibly TRBD2 (6 bases). Trimming took off 6 bases at V and 0 bases at J, with 10 bases between the two ends. CDR1 is LNHDA, CDR2 SQIVND, per germline (reference sequence). This CDR3 comprises 14 residues. The CDR3 DNA reads TGTGCCAGTAGGCCTCGGGGGAGCACAGATACGCAGTATTTT. Amino acid sequence: CASRPRGSTDTQYF. The complete variable domain, with remaining parts taken from reference TRBV19 and TRBJ2-3, reads DGGITQSPKYLFRKEGQNVTLSCEQNLNHDAMYWYRQDPGQGLRLIYYSQIVNDFQKGDIAEGYSVSREKKESFPLTVTSAQKNPTAFYLCASRPRGSTDTQYFGPGTRLTVL.

The gene calls are TRBV11-2 and TRBJ2-1; TRBD1 aligns across 8 bases. Losses at the gene ends were 1 base for V and 5 bases for J; bases not matched to a gene: 10. Germline loops: CDR1 SGHAT, CDR2 FQNNGV. The CDR3 length is 17 residues. The CDR3 spells CASSLVGTGGFDNEQFF. CDR3 nucleotide sequence: TGTGCCAGCAGCTTAGTAGGGACAGGAGGGTTTGACAATGAGCAGTTCTTC.

The chain is built from TRBV5-1 and TRBJ2-3; 13 bases match TRBD2. Trimming at V came to 3 bases and at J to 4 bases, leaving 20 bases not matched to a gene. The CDR3 sequence is 21 residues long. Per germline, CDR1 SGHRS and CDR2 YFSETQ. The DNA of the CDR3 is TGCGCCAGCAGCTATGGCAGCCATACTGGACTAGCGGGAGTAGCGCCAGATACGCAGTATTTT. Translated: CASSYGSHTGLAGVAPDTQYF. Drawing the rest from reference TRBV5-1 and TRBJ2-3, the complete variable domain is KAGVTQTPRYLIKTRGQQVTLSCSPISGHRSVSWYQQTPGQGLQFLFEYFSETQRNKGNFPGRFSGRQFSNSRSEMNVSTLELGDSALYLCASSYGSHTGLAGVAPDTQYFGPGTRLTVL.

This chain connects TRBV28 to TRBJ2-7; 11 bases match TRBD2. The CDR3 contains 15 residues. CDR1 and CDR2 (germline): MDHEN, SYDVKM. V shed 3 bases and J 7 bases; nucleotides not matched to a gene: 8. The CDR3 DNA reads TGTGCCAGCAGTTTCTCACTAGCGGGAGTGGGGGAGCAGTACTTC. As protein: CASSFSLAGVGEQYF.

The V gene is TRBV9, the J gene TRBJ2-3; 8 bases are a match to TRBD1. CDR3 length: 16 amino acids. V shed 0 bases and J 1 base; nucleotides not matched to a gene: 4. CDR1 is SGDLS, CDR2 YYNGEE, per germline. The CDR3 protein is CASSVAGGVGTDTQYF. The CDR3 nucleotides read TGTGCCAGCAGCGTAGCAGGGGGCGTCGGCACAGATACGCAGTATTTT.

As concerns this clone: The same CDR3 arises from other DNA sequences in this sample as well. The chain uses TRBV9 and TRBJ2-5; D not resolved. Between the trimmed V and J ends, which lost 0 bases and 1 base, there was a span of 4 bases. The germline V gene encodes CDR1 SGDLS and CDR2 YYNGEE. The CDR3 spans 13 residues. In DNA form, the CDR3 reads TGTGCCAGCAGCGTAGCTAGCCAAGAGACCCAGTACTTC. Translation: CASSVASQETQYF.

This chain connects TRBV5-1 to TRBJ2-5, with 7 bases matching TRBD1. Trimming took 3 bases from V and 1 from J; bases not matched to a gene: 3. The length of the CDR3 is 14 residues. Looked up from germline, CDR1 is SGHRS and CDR2 is YFSETQ. Written as DNA, the CDR3 is TGCGCCAGCAGCTCCACAGGGGTCCAAGAGACCCAGTACTTC. Its protein is CASSSTGVQETQYF.

This chain links TRBV28 with TRBJ1-1; 7 nucleotides match TRBD1. Trimming at V came to 4 bases and at J to 0 bases, leaving 11 bases not matched to a gene. Per the germline V gene, CDR1 is MDHEN and CDR2 is SYDVKM. This CDR3 has 17 amino acids. CDR3 bases: TGTGCCAGCAGTTCCGTAAACAGGGGCACCCTGAACACTGAAGCTTTCTTT. Protein sequence: CASSSVNRGTLNTEAFF.

The chain joins TRBV7-2 to TRBJ1-1; no firm D call. The CDR3 loop spans 15 amino acids. CDR1 SGHTA and CDR2 FQGNSA come from the germline V gene. The V and J ends lost 4 bases and 1 base respectively, with 13 bases between them. The DNA of the CDR3 is TGTGCCAGCAGCTCGGAAGAGGGTAGGAACACTGAAGCTTTCTTT. Amino acid sequence: CASSSEEGRNTEAFF.

V usage is TRBV19 and J usage is TRBJ1-1, with D perhaps matching TRBD1 (5 bases). V lost 3 bases and J 0 bases, leaving 8 bases between the germline ends. The CDR3 totals 14 residues. Looked up from germline, CDR1 is LNHDA and CDR2 is SQIVND (reference sequence). CDR3 amino acids: CASSIPQVNTEAFF. The DNA for the CDR3 is TGTGCCAGTAGTATCCCACAGGTGAACACTGAAGCTTTCTTT.

This clone is a singleton in its sample. A junction end diverges from the germline sequence, so it may reflect a read error. CDR3 bases: TGTGCCAGCAGTTTTGACTATAATTCCCCCCTCCACTTT. It specifies CASSFDYNSPLHF. The rearrangement joins TRBV28 to TRBJ1-6; D unresolved. Per the germline V gene, CDR1 is MDHEN and CDR2 is SYDVKM. CDR3 length equals 13 residues.

This sequence joins TRBV29-1 and TRBJ2-7, with TRBD1 as a possible D gene (7 bases). V lost 4 bases to trimming and J lost 6 bases, with 16 bases between them. The CDR3 has 13 amino acids. Germline-derived CDR1 and CDR2 are SQVTM and ANQGSEA. CDR3 protein: CSVATGEDFEQYF. The DNA for the CDR3 is TGCAGCGTTGCTACAGGGGAGGACTTCGAGCAGTACTTC.

The rearrangement uses TRBV6-4 and TRBJ2-2; the D gene is possibly TRBD1 (6 bases). The CDR3 spans 15 residues. Trimming stripped 4 bases from V and 5 bases from J, with 14 bases between. Germline V gives CDR1 MRHNA, CDR2 SNTAGT. CDR3 DNA: TGTGCCAGCAGTGTTGATAGAGGGGGAACCGGGGAGCTGTTTTTT. It specifies CASSVDRGGTGELFF.

The gene calls are TRBV10-1 and TRBJ2-1, with TRBD1 as a possible D gene (6 bases). Trimming stripped 2 bases from V and 1 base from J, with 9 bases between. Germline CDR1 and CDR2: WNHNN and SYGVQD (reference sequence). The CDR3 runs 15 residues. The CDR3 bases are TGCGCCAGCAGTGAGGAGGGGGTGTCCTACAATGAGCAGTTCTTC. Translated: CASSEEGVSYNEQFF.

The rearrangement uses TRBV5-4 and TRBJ2-7; the match to TRBD2 covers 7 bases. Germline lookup yields CDR1 SGHNT and CDR2 YYREEE (reference sequence). The ends lost 7 bases at V and 5 bases at J; junction bases unmatched: 12. This CDR3 is built from 14 residues. The CDR3 nucleotides are TGTGCCAGCCACGTAGCGGGTGAAATCGACGAGCAGTACTTC. The encoded protein is CASHVAGEIDEQYF.